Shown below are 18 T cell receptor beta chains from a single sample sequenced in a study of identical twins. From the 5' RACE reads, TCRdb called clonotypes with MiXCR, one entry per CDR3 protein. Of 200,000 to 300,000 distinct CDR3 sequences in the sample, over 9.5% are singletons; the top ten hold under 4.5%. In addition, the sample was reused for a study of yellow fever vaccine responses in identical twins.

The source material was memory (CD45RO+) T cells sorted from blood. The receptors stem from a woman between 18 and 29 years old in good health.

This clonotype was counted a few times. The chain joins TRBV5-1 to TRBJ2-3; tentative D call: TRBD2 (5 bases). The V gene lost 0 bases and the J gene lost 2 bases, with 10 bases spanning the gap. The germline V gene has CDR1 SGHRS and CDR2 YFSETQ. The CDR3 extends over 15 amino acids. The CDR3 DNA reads TGCGCCAGCAGCTTGGGAGGGATATCCACAGATACGCAGTATTTT. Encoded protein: CASSLGGISTDTQYF.

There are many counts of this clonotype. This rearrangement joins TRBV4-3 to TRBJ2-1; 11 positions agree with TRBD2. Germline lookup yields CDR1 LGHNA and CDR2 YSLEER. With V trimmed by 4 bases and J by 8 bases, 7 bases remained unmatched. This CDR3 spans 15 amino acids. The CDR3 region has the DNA TGCGCCAGCAGCCCCTCTAGCGGGAGGATATATGAGCAGTTCTTC. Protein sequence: CASSPSSGRIYEQFF.

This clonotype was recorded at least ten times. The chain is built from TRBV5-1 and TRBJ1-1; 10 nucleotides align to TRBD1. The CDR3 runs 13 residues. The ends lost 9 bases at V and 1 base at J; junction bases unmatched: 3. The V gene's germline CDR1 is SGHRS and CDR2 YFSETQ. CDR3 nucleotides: TGCGCCACTCGACAGGGGGCGAACACTGAAGCTTTCTTT. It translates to CATRQGANTEAFF.

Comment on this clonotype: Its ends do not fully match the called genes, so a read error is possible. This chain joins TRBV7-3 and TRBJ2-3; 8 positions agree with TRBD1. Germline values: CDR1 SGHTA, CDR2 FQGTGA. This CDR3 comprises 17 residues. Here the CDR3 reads CASSLNPGQGSRDTQYF. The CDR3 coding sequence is TGTGCCAGCAGCTTAAATCCCGGACAGGGTAGCAGAGATACGCAGTATTTT.

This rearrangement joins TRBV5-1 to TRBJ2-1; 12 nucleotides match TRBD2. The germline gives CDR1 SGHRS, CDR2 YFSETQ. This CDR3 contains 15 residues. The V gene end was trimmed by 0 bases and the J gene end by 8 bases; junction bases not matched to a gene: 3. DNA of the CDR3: TGCGCCAGCAGCTTGGCCCTAGCGGGAGGGGATGAGCAGTTCTTC. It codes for CASSLALAGGDEQFF.

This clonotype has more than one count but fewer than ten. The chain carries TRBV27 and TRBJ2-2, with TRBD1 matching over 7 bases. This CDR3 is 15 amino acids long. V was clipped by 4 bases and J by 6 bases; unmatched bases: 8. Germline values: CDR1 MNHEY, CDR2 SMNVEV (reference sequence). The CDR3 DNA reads TGTGCCAGCAGTTGGAAGGGGGCCCTGGCCGGGGAGCTGTTTTTT. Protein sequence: CASSWKGALAGELFF.

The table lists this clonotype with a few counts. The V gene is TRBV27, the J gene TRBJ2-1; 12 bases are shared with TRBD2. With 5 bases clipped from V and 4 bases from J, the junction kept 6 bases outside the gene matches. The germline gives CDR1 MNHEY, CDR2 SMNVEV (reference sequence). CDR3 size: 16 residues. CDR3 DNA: TGTGCCAGCAGTCCGCAACTAGCGGGGGGTTACAATGAGCAGTTCTTC. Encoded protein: CASSPQLAGGYNEQFF.

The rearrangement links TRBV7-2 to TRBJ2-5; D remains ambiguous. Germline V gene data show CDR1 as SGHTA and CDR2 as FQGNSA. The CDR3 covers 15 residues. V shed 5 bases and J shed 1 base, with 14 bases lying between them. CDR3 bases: TGTGCCAGCAGCCGATTAGGACGGGTCCAAGAGACCCAGTACTTC. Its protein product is CASSRLGRVQETQYF.

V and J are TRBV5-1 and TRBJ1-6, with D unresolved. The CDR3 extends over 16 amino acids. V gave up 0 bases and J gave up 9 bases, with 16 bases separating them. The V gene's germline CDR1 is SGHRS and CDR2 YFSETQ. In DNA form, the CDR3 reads TGCGCCAGCAGCTTGGGGCCGGGCCCCTCGGGTTCACCCCTCCACTTT. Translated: CASSLGPGPSGSPLHF.

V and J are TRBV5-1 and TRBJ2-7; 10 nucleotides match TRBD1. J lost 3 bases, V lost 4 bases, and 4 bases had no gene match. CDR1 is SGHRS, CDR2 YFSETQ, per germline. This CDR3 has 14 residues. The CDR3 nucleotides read TGCGCCAGCAGCGACGGACAGGGGGTCTACGAGCAGTACTTC. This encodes CASSDGQGVYEQYF.

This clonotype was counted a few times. CDR3 loop: CASSVSGQGYSPLHF. In DNA form, the CDR3 reads TGTGCCAGCAGCGTATCTGGACAGGGTTATTCACCCCTCCACTTT. The chain combines TRBV9 with TRBJ1-6; 8 bases align to TRBD1. V lost 1 base, J lost 8 bases, and 5 bases stayed unmatched. From germline, CDR1 is SGDLS and CDR2 YYNGEE. This CDR3 comprises 15 residues.

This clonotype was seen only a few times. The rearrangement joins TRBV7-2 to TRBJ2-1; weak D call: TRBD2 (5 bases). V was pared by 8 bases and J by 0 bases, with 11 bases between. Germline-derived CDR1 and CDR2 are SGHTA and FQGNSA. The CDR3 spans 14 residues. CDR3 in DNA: TGTGCCAGCGGGTACGGGAACTCCTACAATGAGCAGTTCTTC. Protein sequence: CASGYGNSYNEQFF. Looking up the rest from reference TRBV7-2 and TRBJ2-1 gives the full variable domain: GAGVSQSPSNKVTEKGKDVELRCDPISGHTALYWYRQSLGQGLEFLIYFQGNSAPDKSGLPSDRFSAERTGGSVSTLTIQRTQQEDSAVYLCASGYGNSYNEQFFGPGTRLTVL.

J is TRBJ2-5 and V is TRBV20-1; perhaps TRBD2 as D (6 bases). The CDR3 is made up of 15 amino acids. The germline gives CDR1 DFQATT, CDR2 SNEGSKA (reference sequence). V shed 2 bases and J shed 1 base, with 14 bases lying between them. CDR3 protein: CSARWDRDSQETQYF. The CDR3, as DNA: TGCAGTGCTAGATGGGATCGGGACTCCCAAGAGACCCAGTACTTC.

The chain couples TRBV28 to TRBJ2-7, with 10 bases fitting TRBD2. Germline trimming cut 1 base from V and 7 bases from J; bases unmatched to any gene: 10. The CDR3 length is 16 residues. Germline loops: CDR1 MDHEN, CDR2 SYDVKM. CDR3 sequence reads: CASSLYLAGAGGEQYF. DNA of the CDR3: TGTGCCAGCAGTTTATATCTAGCGGGAGCCGGGGGGGAGCAGTACTTC.

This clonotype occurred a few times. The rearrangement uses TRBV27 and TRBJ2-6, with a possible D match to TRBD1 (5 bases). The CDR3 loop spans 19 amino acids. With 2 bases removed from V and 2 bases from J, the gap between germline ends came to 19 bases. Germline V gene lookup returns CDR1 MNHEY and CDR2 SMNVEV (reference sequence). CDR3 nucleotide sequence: TGTGCCAGCAGTTTAAAATTTCAGGGTCTGTACCCTGGGGCCAACGTCCTGACTTTC. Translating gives CASSLKFQGLYPGANVLTF.

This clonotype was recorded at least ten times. The CDR3 DNA follows: TGTGCCAGCAGCGAGATGAATTCACCCCTCCACTTT. It codes for CASSEMNSPLHF. V and J are TRBV12-3 or TRBV12-4 and TRBJ1-6; D gene unclear. This CDR3 is 12 amino acids long. V lost 6 bases to trimming and J lost 7 bases, with 7 bases between them.

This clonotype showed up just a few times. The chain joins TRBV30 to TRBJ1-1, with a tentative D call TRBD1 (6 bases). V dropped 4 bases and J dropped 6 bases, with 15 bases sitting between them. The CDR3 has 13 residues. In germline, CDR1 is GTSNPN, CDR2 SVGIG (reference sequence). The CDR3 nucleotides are TGTGCCTGGAACGACAGGTTCCGTGCTGAAGCTTTCTTT. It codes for CAWNDRFRAEAFF.

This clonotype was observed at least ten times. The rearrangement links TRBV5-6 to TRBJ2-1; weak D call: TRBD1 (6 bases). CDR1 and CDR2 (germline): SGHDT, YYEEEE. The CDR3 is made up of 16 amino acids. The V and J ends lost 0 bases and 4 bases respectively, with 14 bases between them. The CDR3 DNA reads TGTGCCAGCAGCTTGGGTACTCGGACAGATTACAATGAGCAGTTCTTC. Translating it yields CASSLGTRTDYNEQFF.